This TCR beta chain appears in the sequencing data of a study of control samples from healthy donors and cancer patients. CDR1 is SGHDN, CDR2 FVKESK, per germline. The ends lost 1 base at V and 2 bases at J; junction bases unmatched: 3. CDR3 size: 15 residues. Sequencing used immunoSEQ multiplex PCR; TCRdb keeps in-frame clones, though not all of them. The data contain about 94,000 clones, roughly nine tenths of them seen just once; the ten biggest clones take up less than 4.5%. The receptor was isolated from a young woman in good health. The sequencing input was blood. This chain joins TRBV14 and TRBJ2-5, with 8 positions matching TRBD2. CDR3 sequence: CASSQGASGQETQYF. CDR3 DNA: TGTGCCAGCAGCCAAGGAGCTAGCGGGCAAGAGACCCAGTACTTC.